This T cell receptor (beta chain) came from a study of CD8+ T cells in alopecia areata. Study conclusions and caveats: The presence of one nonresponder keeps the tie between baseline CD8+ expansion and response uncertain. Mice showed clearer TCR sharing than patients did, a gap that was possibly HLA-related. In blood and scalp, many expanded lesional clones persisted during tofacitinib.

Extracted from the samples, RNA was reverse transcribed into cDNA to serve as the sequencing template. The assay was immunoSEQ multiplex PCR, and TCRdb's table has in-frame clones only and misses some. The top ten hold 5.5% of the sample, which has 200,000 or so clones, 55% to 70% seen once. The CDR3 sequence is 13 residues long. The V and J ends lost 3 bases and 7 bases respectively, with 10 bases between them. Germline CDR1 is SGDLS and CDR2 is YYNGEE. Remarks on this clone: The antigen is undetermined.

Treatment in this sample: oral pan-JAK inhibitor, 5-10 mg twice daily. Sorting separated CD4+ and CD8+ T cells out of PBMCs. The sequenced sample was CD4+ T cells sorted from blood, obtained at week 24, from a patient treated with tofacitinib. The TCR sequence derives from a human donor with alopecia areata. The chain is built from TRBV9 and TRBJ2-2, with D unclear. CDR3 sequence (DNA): TGTGCCAGCAGCGGACCCATCGGCGGGGAGCTGTTTTTT. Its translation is CASSGPIGGELFF.